This TCR beta chain was recovered during a study of T-cell memory formation after mild COVID-19. Findings and caveats of the study: The study found balanced CD4/CD8 in clones contracting day 15 to 85 and a CD4+ lean in later expanders. Researchers found some responding clones in pre-infection memory, a sign that cross-reactive memory joined.

This CDR3 is built from 12 residues. Germline values: CDR1 DFQATT, CDR2 SNEGSKA (reference sequence). With 3 bases removed from V and 9 bases from J, the gap between germline ends came to 12 bases. Worth noting for this clonotype: Its antigen is still unknown.

Using constant-segment primers, 5'RACE produced TCR alpha and TCR beta cDNA libraries carrying sample barcodes and UMIs. TCRdb processed the 5' RACE reads anew with MiXCR; each CDR3 protein has one entry. The sample has around 430,000 distinct CDR3 sequences, about 17% seen once; the top ten hold 20% to 25%. This clonotype originated in a young man who had mild COVID-19 (a few samples of this study predate the infection). Cell type and time point are not known. This chain uses TRBV20-1 with TRBJ2-1; the D gene is possibly TRBD2 (5 bases). The sample was PBMCs or a T cell subset sorted from them (not recorded which). The CDR3 here is CSASRDYGEQFF. CDR3 nucleotide sequence: TGCAGTGCTAGTCGGGATTACGGTGAGCAGTTCTTC.